A selection of T cell receptor beta chains follows, all from one sample in a study of cytomegalovirus exposure and HLA in healthy donors. Sequenced by immunoSEQ multiplex PCR; TCRdb stores in-frame clones only, minus some. This table has 90,000 to 150,000 clones, around 60% appearing once. Material: PBMCs. These receptors were taken from a middle-aged man in good health and CMV-seropositive. CDR3s leave out the opening cysteine and the closing phenylalanine or tryptophan.

cdr3_length,v_call,cdr3_aa
11,TRBV6-6,ARGTSGYNEQF
14,TRBV5-1,ASSLGQGSTNEKLF
14,TRBV5-6,ASSLALAASTDTQY
12,TRBV19,ASSASLFGNEQF
12,TRBV30,AWSVLSGGDEQY
14,TRBV7-9,ASNDRRVDNTGELF
11,TRBV19,ATVQPPNTEAF
13,TRBV4-1,ASSQGDRGPYEQY
11,TRBV2,ASSMLAFNEQF
13,TRBV6-5,ASSYERQGNYEQY
13,TRBV5-1,ASSLDRGYNSPLH
11,TRBV19,ASSMGAGGELF
11,TRBV6-5,ASSGGGSYEQY
11,TRBV7-9,ASNPGLAAEQF
13,TRBV7-2,ASSLDAAGDYGYT
14,TRBV4-2,ASSQVLAGGPRQQY
16,TRBV11-3,ASSTGTSGGKFSYEQY
11,TRBV29-1,SVARNDQETQY
9,TRBV21-1,VGLNLSPQY
12,TRBV6-5,ASRAGVGTDTQY
13,TRBV7-6,ASSLGGGSRDEQY
13,TRBV27,ASSSSGTSVYEQY
13,TRBV10-3,AIRILQGMNTEAF
13,TRBV6-4,ASAIGQGANNEQF
11,TRBV7-9,ASSSQGNEKLF
12,TRBV14,ASAGTDYTGELF
19,TRBV27,ASSPLWTPERRGSGANVLT
12,TRBV28,ASTIGSFSYEQY
14,TRBV5-1,ASKGRGRRSYNEQF
15,TRBV5-4,ASSRGVGGGVQETQY
13,TRBV6-5,ASSLYQGAGDTQY
13,TRBV5-4,ASSLSRPSNSPLH
13,TRBV4-1,ASSQDERGSYEQY
10,TRBV6-1,ASSDSYNEQF
18,TRBV2,ASSEMIRTPSLAGANVLT
10,TRBV2,ASRLQGQEQF
12,TRBV29-1,SVEARVGVDEQF
12,TRBV30,AWARQGHLYSYT
14,TRBV5-1,ASSLATSGSYNEQF
11,TRBV15,ATFGGSYNEQF
12,TRBV5-5,ASSSGQGAAEQY
14,TRBV7-2,ASSKTSGGATDTQY
12,TRBV19,ASNPGSSNQPQH
12,TRBV5-6,ASSAGQGADVGY
11,TRBV5-4,ASSFGERETQY